The rows below give T cell receptor beta chains drawn from one sample of a study of blood T cell repertoires in COVID-19. The protocol was immunoSEQ multiplex PCR, while the TCRdb copy is restricted to in-frame clones and leaves out a portion. The sample comprises around 68,000 clones, about nine tenths of which are singletons, and under 7% rests with the top ten. Sequenced material: peripheral blood. The receptor set was obtained from a man in his fifties with active COVID-19. Both conserved end residues are part of each CDR3. The order of the fields is V gene, J gene, D gene, clone size, CDR3 protein, CDR3 DNA. A D gene is named only where the DNA matches it firmly. Size is stated for part of the rows, as once, few or many counts, or as a class when the clone is expanded.

V gene: TRBV5-4; J gene: TRBJ1-1; D gene: TRBD1; clone size: -; CDR3 protein: CASSTLDRVLTEAFF; CDR3 DNA: TGTGCCAGCAGCACGTTAGACAGGGTACTGACTGAAGCTTTCTTT
V gene: TRBV5-6; J gene: TRBJ2-3; D gene: TRBD2; clone size: -; CDR3 protein: CASSWPGLAGEGDTQYF; CDR3 DNA: TGTGCCAGCAGCTGGCCGGGACTAGCGGGAGAAGGGGATACGCAGTATTTT
V gene: TRBV6-4; J gene: TRBJ1-2; D gene: -; clone size: -; CDR3 protein: CASSDPTGGYTF; CDR3 DNA: TGTGCCAGCAGTGACCCGACAGGCGGCTACACCTTC
V gene: TRBV6-6; J gene: TRBJ2-5; D gene: -; clone size: once; CDR3 protein: CASTTGAGGETQYF; CDR3 DNA: TGTGCCAGCACCACTGGGGCAGGGGGGGAGACCCAGTACTTC
V gene: TRBV7-9; J gene: TRBJ2-1; D gene: TRBD2; clone size: -; CDR3 protein: CASSLVSSGGFREQFF; CDR3 DNA: TGTGCCAGCAGCTTAGTGAGTAGCGGGGGGTTTAGAGAGCAGTTCTTC
V gene: TRBV18; J gene: TRBJ1-6; D gene: TRBD1; clone size: -; CDR3 protein: CASSPRDRASPLHF; CDR3 DNA: TGTGCCAGCTCACCACGGGACAGGGCTTCACCCCTCCACTTT
V gene: TRBV7-6; J gene: TRBJ1-3; D gene: -; clone size: -; CDR3 protein: CASSPGPGFSGNTIYF; CDR3 DNA: TGTGCCAGCAGCCCAGGACCAGGGTTCTCTGGAAACACCATATATTTT
V gene: TRBV27; J gene: TRBJ2-3; D gene: TRBD2; clone size: few; CDR3 protein: CASSSGTSADTQYF; CDR3 DNA: TGTGCCAGCAGTTCCGGGACTAGCGCAGATACGCAGTATTTT
V gene: TRBV15; J gene: TRBJ2-1; D gene: TRBD1; clone size: -; CDR3 protein: CATSNAPGQGAHYNEQFF; CDR3 DNA: TGTGCCACCAGTAACGCTCCGGGACAGGGGGCTCACTACAATGAGCAGTTCTTC
V gene: TRBV4-3; J gene: TRBJ1-2; D gene: -; clone size: -; CDR3 protein: CASSQDWAGGNYGYTF; CDR3 DNA: TGCGCCAGCAGCCAAGATTGGGCGGGGGGTAACTATGGCTACACCTTC
V gene: TRBV7-9; J gene: TRBJ2-3; D gene: -; clone size: -; CDR3 protein: CASSSTMEDTQYF; CDR3 DNA: TGTGCCAGCAGCTCCACAATGGAGGATACGCAGTATTTT
V gene: TRBV9; J gene: TRBJ1-5; D gene: TRBD1; clone size: -; CDR3 protein: CASSVGTGGSNQPQHF; CDR3 DNA: TGTGCCAGCAGCGTAGGGACAGGGGGTAGCAATCAGCCCCAGCATTTT
V gene: TRBV30; J gene: TRBJ1-2; D gene: -; clone size: once; CDR3 protein: CAWSVGLGTGYTF; CDR3 DNA: TGTGCCTGGAGTGTCGGTCTAGGAACTGGCTACACCTTC
V gene: TRBV5-4; J gene: TRBJ2-7; D gene: TRBD1; clone size: -; CDR3 protein: CASRPGQGALEQYF; CDR3 DNA: TGTGCCAGCAGGCCGGGACAGGGGGCTCTCGAGCAGTACTTC
V gene: TRBV4-1; J gene: TRBJ1-6; D gene: -; clone size: -; CDR3 protein: CASSQEGGSYNSPLHF; CDR3 DNA: TGCGCCAGCAGCCAAGAGGGGGGGTCCTATAATTCACCCCTCCACTTT
V gene: TRBV13; J gene: TRBJ2-3; D gene: -; clone size: -; CDR3 protein: CASTRLGGSGTDTQYF; CDR3 DNA: TGTGCCAGCACCCGTCTAGGAGGGTCTGGCACAGATACGCAGTATTTT
V gene: TRBV5-1; J gene: TRBJ1-2; D gene: -; clone size: -; CDR3 protein: CASGREATSRGYTF; CDR3 DNA: TGCGCCAGCGGCCGGGAAGCTACCTCCCGTGGCTACACCTTC
V gene: TRBV5-1; J gene: TRBJ1-3; D gene: -; clone size: -; CDR3 protein: CASSLGTDRSSGNTIYF; CDR3 DNA: TGCGCCAGCAGCCTGGGGACGGACAGAAGCTCTGGAAACACCATATATTTT
V gene: TRBV18; J gene: TRBJ2-3; D gene: TRBD2; clone size: -; CDR3 protein: CASSPFPLLAGDGDTQYF; CDR3 DNA: TGTGCCAGCTCACCCTTCCCCCTTCTAGCGGGAGATGGAGATACGCAGTATTTT
V gene: TRBV7-9; J gene: TRBJ2-7; D gene: TRBD1; clone size: -; CDR3 protein: CASSSTGDPYEQYF; CDR3 DNA: TGTGCCAGCAGCTCGACAGGGGATCCCTACGAGCAGTACTTC
V gene: TRBV5-4; J gene: TRBJ1-1; D gene: TRBD1; clone size: once; CDR3 protein: CASSLGQGVRTEAFF; CDR3 DNA: TGTGCCAGCAGCTTGGGACAGGGGGTACGCACTGAAGCTTTCTTT
V gene: TRBV7-9; J gene: TRBJ2-1; D gene: TRBD2; clone size: -; CDR3 protein: CASSSGTTSGGYNEQFF; CDR3 DNA: TGTGCCAGCAGCTCTGGGACGACTAGCGGGGGGTACAATGAGCAGTTCTTC
V gene: TRBV6-2/TRBV6-3; J gene: TRBJ2-7; D gene: -; clone size: -; CDR3 protein: CASSYRSSYEQYF; CDR3 DNA: TGTGCCAGCAGTTACAGGAGCTCCTACGAGCAGTACTTC
V gene: TRBV19; J gene: TRBJ1-3; D gene: -; clone size: -; CDR3 protein: CASSLQGPGNTIYF; CDR3 DNA: TGTGCCAGTAGCCTACAGGGACCAGGAAACACCATATATTTT
V gene: TRBV28; J gene: TRBJ1-3; D gene: TRBD1; clone size: -; CDR3 protein: CASSQLGQGARGNTIYF; CDR3 DNA: TGTGCCAGCAGCCAACTTGGACAGGGGGCGCGAGGAAACACCATATATTTT